This T cell receptor beta chain was documented in a study of OX40 agonist ivuxolimab in advanced cancers. The V end was cut by 7 bases, the J end by 4 bases, with 13 bases between. The CDR3 consists of 13 residues. Germline lookup yields CDR1 KGHSH and CDR2 LQKENI. Repertoires were generated with immunoSEQ multiplex PCR, while TCRdb's copy carries only in-frame clones and drops some. Of just over 45,000 clones listed, just under 95% are singletons. This clonotype originated in an adult with an advanced solid tumor such as melanoma, head and neck, liver or kidney cancer. This chain links TRBV18 with TRBJ1-2; D ambiguous. This sample comprised CD4+ or CD8+ T cells sorted from blood, obtained in a trial of the OX40 agonist ivuxolimab. The CDR3 coding sequence is TGTGCCAGCTACGACCGAAAGGTCTATGGCTACACCTTC. It translates to CASYDRKVYGYTF.